Shown below are 2 T cell receptor beta chains from a single sample sequenced in a study of tumor and adjacent non-tumor tissue in lung cancer. No cell sorting was done before RNA was extracted from the tissue. Three rounds of nested PCR, following a modified ARM-PCR protocol, produced the TCRbeta library. One entry per CDR3 protein results from TCRdb running MiXCR on the multiplex PCR reads. The table includes some 99,000 distinct CDR3 sequences, 75% detected once. The sequencing sample was made of lung tumor tissue. Every receptor here comes from a woman in her sixties or seventies with non-small cell lung cancer.

A remark on this clonotype: One end of the junction varies from germline; a read error may be responsible. This chain joins TRBV7-8 and TRBJ1-2; D gene uncertain. The CDR3 has 14 amino acids. Germline CDR1 reads SGHVS; CDR2 reads FQNEAQ. CDR3 coding DNA: TGTACCAGCACCCCCAGAGGCTTTAACTATGGCTACACCTTC. This codes for CTSTPRGFNYGYTF.

This clonotype was seen once. A read error may produce the germline difference seen at one junction end. V gene TRBV11-2 combines with J gene TRBJ1-2; D unclear. The CDR3 covers 13 residues. Germline assignment: CDR1 SGHAT and CDR2 FQNNGV. The CDR3: CASSLGVVDGYTF. DNA for the CDR3: TGCGCCAGCAGCTTAGGAGTAGTGGATGGCTACACCTTC.